A selection of T cell receptor beta chains follows, all from one sample in a study of technical replicates of blood from a handful of donors. Some clones are missing from TCRdb's copy, which holds only in-frame ones; the method was immunoSEQ multiplex PCR. The data contain 50,000 to 80,000 clones, around 88% of them singletons. Sequencing was done on a sample of PBMCs. Receptors were obtained from a human donor in good health. Some clones in this sample may be carry-over from other donors' samples. Both conserved end residues are part of each CDR3. D genes are given only for firm matches. Rows give clone size only sometimes, using once, few, many, or a class for an expanded clone.

j_gene: TRBJ1-3; d_gene: TRBD1; v_gene: TRBV7-2; abundance: .; CDR3nt: TGTGCCAGCAGCAAAGACAGGGGCATTGGAGGAAACACCATATATTTT; CDR3aa: CASSKDRGIGGNTIYF
j_gene: TRBJ1-6; d_gene: .; v_gene: TRBV5-6; abundance: .; CDR3nt: TGTGCCAGCAGCTTCTCAAACCGGAGGCCTCACTTT; CDR3aa: CASSFSNRRPHF
j_gene: TRBJ2-5; d_gene: .; v_gene: TRBV5-1; abundance: .; CDR3nt: TGCGCCAGCAGCAGGATAGCCACCCGGGACCAGTACTTC; CDR3aa: CASSRIATRDQYF
j_gene: TRBJ2-5; d_gene: .; v_gene: TRBV21-1; abundance: .; CDR3nt: TGTGCCAGCAGCAATGGGACTAGCGGGCGGGAGACCCAGTACTTC; CDR3aa: CASSNGTSGRETQYF
j_gene: TRBJ2-3; d_gene: .; v_gene: TRBV5-1; abundance: .; CDR3nt: TGCGCCAGCAGCTTGGACTCGGGCGGGCTAGGGACAGATACGCAGTATTTT; CDR3aa: CASSLDSGGLGTDTQYF
j_gene: TRBJ2-7; d_gene: .; v_gene: TRBV5-5; abundance: .; CDR3nt: TGTGCCAGCGGGGGGTCGGGGACCTCCTACGAGCAGTACTTC; CDR3aa: CASGGSGTSYEQYF
j_gene: TRBJ1-2; d_gene: .; v_gene: TRBV5-6; abundance: .; CDR3nt: TGTGCCAGCAGCTTGGCGGGTGGCTACACCTTC; CDR3aa: CASSLAGGYTF
j_gene: TRBJ2-7; d_gene: TRBD2; v_gene: TRBV7-9; abundance: once; CDR3nt: TGTGCCAGCACCCTAGGACTAGCGGGAGGACGCTACGAGCAGTACTTC; CDR3aa: CASTLGLAGGRYEQYF
j_gene: TRBJ2-7; d_gene: TRBD1; v_gene: TRBV6-6; abundance: .; CDR3nt: TGTGCCAGCAGTCGGGACAGAAGAGAGCAGTACTTC; CDR3aa: CASSRDRREQYF
j_gene: TRBJ2-1; d_gene: TRBD2; v_gene: TRBV15; abundance: .; CDR3nt: TGTGCCACCAGCAGAGGTCTAGCGGGTGGAGAGCAGTTCTTC; CDR3aa: CATSRGLAGGEQFF
j_gene: TRBJ1-1; d_gene: .; v_gene: TRBV11-3; abundance: .; CDR3nt: TGTGCCAGCAGTCTTAACAGGAACACTGAAGCTTTCTTT; CDR3aa: CASSLNRNTEAFF
j_gene: TRBJ1-6; d_gene: .; v_gene: TRBV7-2; abundance: once; CDR3nt: TGTGCCAGCAGCTTTCGGGGAGGCTCACCCCTCCACTTT; CDR3aa: CASSFRGGSPLHF
j_gene: TRBJ2-1; d_gene: .; v_gene: TRBV2; abundance: .; CDR3nt: TGTGCCAGCAGTGTGGTGGAGGGATCCTACAATGAGCAGTTCTTC; CDR3aa: CASSVVEGSYNEQFF
j_gene: TRBJ2-1; d_gene: .; v_gene: TRBV4-3; abundance: .; CDR3nt: TGCGCCAGCAGCCAGTCTCGAGATCGGGAGCAGTTCTTC; CDR3aa: CASSQSRDREQFF
j_gene: TRBJ2-7; d_gene: TRBD1; v_gene: TRBV2; abundance: .; CDR3nt: TGTGCCAGCAAATTCAACCCGGGACAGGGGGACGAGCAGTACTTC; CDR3aa: CASKFNPGQGDEQYF
j_gene: TRBJ1-3; d_gene: .; v_gene: TRBV30; abundance: .; CDR3nt: TGTGCCTGGAGTGAGACAGTCTCTGGAAACACCATATATTTT; CDR3aa: CAWSETVSGNTIYF
j_gene: TRBJ1-1; d_gene: TRBD1; v_gene: TRBV18; abundance: .; CDR3nt: TGTGCCAGCTCCCTCGGTCAGGGGGCGGACACTGAAGCTTTCTTT; CDR3aa: CASSLGQGADTEAFF
j_gene: TRBJ2-1; d_gene: TRBD2; v_gene: TRBV6-5; abundance: .; CDR3nt: TGTGCCAGCAGTTCTAATAGCGGGAGTGCCTACAATGAGCAGTTCTTC; CDR3aa: CASSSNSGSAYNEQFF
j_gene: TRBJ2-1; d_gene: TRBD2; v_gene: TRBV7-9; abundance: .; CDR3nt: TGTGCCAGCAGCTTAGATAGGACTAGCGCTACGGGTGAGCAGTTCTTC; CDR3aa: CASSLDRTSATGEQFF
j_gene: TRBJ2-3; d_gene: TRBD2; v_gene: TRBV28; abundance: .; CDR3nt: TGTGCCAGCAGTTTTCTAGCGGGGGCCACAGATACGCAGTATTTT; CDR3aa: CASSFLAGATDTQYF
j_gene: TRBJ1-1; d_gene: .; v_gene: TRBV5-6; abundance: .; CDR3nt: TGTGCCAGCAGCCTACCGACATCCGTGAACACTGAAGCTTTCTTT; CDR3aa: CASSLPTSVNTEAFF
j_gene: TRBJ1-1; d_gene: .; v_gene: TRBV4-2; abundance: .; CDR3nt: TGTGCCAGCAGCCAAGATAACAGGGAGAACACTGAAGCTTTCTTT; CDR3aa: CASSQDNRENTEAFF
j_gene: TRBJ1-6; d_gene: .; v_gene: TRBV19; abundance: .; CDR3nt: TGTGCCACCTCCGGGAGCTCCTATAATTCACCCCTCCACTTT; CDR3aa: CATSGSSYNSPLHF
j_gene: TRBJ2-1; d_gene: .; v_gene: TRBV18; abundance: once; CDR3nt: TGTGCCAGCTCACCGACAGAAAGCAATGAGCAGTTCTTC; CDR3aa: CASSPTESNEQFF